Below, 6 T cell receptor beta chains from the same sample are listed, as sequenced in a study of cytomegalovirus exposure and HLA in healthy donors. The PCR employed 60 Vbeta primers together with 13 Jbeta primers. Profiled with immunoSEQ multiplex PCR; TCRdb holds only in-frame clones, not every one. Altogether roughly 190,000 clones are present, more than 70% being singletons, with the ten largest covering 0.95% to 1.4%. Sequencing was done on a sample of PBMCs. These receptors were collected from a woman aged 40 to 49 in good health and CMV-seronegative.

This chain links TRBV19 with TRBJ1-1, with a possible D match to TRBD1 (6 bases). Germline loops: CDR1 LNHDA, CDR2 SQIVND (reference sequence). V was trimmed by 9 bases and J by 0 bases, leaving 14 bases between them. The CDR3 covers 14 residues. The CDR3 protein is CASLGGAMNTEAFF. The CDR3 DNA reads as TGTGCCAGCCTCGGGGGGGCGATGAACACTGAAGCTTTCTTT.

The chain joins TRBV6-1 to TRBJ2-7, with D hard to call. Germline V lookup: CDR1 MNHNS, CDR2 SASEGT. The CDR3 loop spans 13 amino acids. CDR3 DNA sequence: TGTGCCAGCAGTGAAAGTTCCTCCCTCGGTGTAGATGTC. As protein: CASSESSSLGVDV.

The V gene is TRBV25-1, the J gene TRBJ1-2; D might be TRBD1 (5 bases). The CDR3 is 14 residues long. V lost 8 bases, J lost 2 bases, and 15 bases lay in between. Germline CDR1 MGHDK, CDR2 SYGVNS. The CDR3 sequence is CASRPSDSNYGYTF. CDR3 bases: TGTGCCAGCCGACCCTCCGACAGCAACTATGGCTACACCTTC.

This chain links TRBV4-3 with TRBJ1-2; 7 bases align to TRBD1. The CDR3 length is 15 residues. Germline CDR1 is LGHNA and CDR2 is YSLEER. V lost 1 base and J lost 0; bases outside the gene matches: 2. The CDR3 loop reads CASSQAGQANYGYTF. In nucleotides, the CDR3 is TGCGCCAGCAGCCAAGCCGGACAGGCTAACTATGGCTACACCTTC.

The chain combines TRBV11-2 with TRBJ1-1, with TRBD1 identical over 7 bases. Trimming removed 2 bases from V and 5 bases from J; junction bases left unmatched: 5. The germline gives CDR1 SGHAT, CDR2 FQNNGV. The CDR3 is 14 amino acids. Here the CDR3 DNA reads TGTGCCAGCAGCTTAATAGGGGGCGATACTGAAGCTTTCTTT. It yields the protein CASSLIGGDTEAFF. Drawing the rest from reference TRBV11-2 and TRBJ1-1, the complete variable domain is EAGVAQSPRYKIIEKRQSVAFWCNPISGHATLYWYQQILGQGPKLLIQFQNNGVVDDSQLPKDRFSAERLKGVDSTLKIQPAKLEDSAVYLCASSLIGGDTEAFFGQGTRLTVV.

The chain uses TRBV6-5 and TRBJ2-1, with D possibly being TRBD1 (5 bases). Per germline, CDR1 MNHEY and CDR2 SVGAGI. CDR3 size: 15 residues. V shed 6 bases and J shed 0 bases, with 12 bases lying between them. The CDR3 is CASSLDRFSYNEQFF. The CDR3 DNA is TGTGCCAGCAGCCTCGACAGATTCTCCTACAATGAGCAGTTCTTC.